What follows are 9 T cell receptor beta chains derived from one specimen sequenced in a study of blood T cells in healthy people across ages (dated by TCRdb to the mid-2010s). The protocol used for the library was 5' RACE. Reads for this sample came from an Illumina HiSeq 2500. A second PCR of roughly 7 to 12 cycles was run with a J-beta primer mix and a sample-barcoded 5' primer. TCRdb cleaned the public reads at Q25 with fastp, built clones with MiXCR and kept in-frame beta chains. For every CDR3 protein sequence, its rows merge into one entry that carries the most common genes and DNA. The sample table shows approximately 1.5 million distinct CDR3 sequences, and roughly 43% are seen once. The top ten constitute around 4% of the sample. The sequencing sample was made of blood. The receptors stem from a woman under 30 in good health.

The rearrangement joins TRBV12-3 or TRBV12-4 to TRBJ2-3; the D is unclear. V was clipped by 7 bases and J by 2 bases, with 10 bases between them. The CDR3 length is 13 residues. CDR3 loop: CASTLRLTDTQYF. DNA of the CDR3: TGTGCCAGCACACTTCGCCTCACAGATACGCAGTATTTT.

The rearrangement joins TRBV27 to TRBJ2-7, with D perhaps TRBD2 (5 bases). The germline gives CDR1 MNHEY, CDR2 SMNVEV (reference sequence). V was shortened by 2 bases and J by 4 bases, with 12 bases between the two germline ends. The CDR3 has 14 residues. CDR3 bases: TGTGCCAGCAGTTTAAGAGGGTCGGTATACGAGCAGTACTTC. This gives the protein CASSLRGSVYEQYF.

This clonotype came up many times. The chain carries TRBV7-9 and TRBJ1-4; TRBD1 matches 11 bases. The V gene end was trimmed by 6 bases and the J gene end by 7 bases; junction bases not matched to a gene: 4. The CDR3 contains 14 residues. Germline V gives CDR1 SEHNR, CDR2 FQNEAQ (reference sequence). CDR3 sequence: CASRSGTGGEKLFF. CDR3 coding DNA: TGTGCCAGCAGGTCCGGGACAGGGGGTGAAAAACTGTTTTTT.

CDR3 region: CASGPSGGLADTQYF. The CDR3 DNA follows: TGCGCCAGCGGACCTAGCGGGGGGCTGGCGGATACGCAGTATTTT. V usage is TRBV5-1 and J usage is TRBJ2-3; 11 bases match TRBD2. Germline lookup yields CDR1 SGHRS and CDR2 YFSETQ. V lost 7 bases to trimming and J lost 6 bases; unmatched junction nucleotides: 10. The CDR3 has 15 residues. Supplemented by reference TRBV5-1 and TRBJ2-3, the full variable domain reads KAGVTQTPRYLIKTRGQQVTLSCSPISGHRSVSWYQQTPGQGLQFLFEYFSETQRNKGNFPGRFSGRQFSNSRSEMNVSTLELGDSALYLCASGPSGGLADTQYFGPGTRLTVL.

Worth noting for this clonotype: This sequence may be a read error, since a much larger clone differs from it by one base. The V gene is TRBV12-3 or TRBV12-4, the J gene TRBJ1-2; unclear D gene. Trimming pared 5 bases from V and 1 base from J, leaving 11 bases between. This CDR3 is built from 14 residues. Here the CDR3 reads CASSVDGLNYGYTF. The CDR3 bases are TGTGCCAGCAGTGTTGATGGCCTTAACTATGGCTACACCTTC.

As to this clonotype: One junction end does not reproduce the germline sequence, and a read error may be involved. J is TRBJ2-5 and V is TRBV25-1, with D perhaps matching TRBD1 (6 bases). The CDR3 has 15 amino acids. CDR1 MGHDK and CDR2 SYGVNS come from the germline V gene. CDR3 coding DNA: TGTGCCAGAAGTGACCTAACAGGGAGCCAAGAGACCCAGTACTTC. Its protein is CARSDLTGSQETQYF.

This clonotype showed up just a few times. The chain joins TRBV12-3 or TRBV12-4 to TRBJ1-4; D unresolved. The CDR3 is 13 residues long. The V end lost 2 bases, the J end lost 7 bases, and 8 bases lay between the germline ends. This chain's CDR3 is CASSLKPGEKLFF. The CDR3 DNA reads TGTGCCAGCAGTTTAAAACCCGGTGAAAAACTGTTTTTT.

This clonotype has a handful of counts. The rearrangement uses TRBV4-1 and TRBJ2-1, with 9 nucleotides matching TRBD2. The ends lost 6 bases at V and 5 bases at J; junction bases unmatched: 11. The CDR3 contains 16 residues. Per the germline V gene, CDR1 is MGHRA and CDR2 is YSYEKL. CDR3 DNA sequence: TGCGCCAGCAGGCTTCGTCTAGCGGGGATTAACAATGAGCAGTTCTTC. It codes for CASRLRLAGINNEQFF.

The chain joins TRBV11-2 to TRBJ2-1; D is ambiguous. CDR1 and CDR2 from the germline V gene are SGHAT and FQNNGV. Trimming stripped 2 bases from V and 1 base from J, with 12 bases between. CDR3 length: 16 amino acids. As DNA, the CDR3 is TGTGCCAGCAGCTTACCGTTGGCTGGGTCCTACAATGAGCAGTTCTTC. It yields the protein CASSLPLAGSYNEQFF. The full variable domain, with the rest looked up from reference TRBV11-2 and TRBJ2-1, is EAGVAQSPRYKIIEKRQSVAFWCNPISGHATLYWYQQILGQGPKLLIQFQNNGVVDDSQLPKDRFSAERLKGVDSTLKIQPAKLEDSAVYLCASSLPLAGSYNEQFFGPGTRLTVL.